What follows are 14 T cell receptor beta chains derived from one specimen sequenced in a study of cytomegalovirus exposure and HLA in healthy donors. With 60 Vbeta and 13 Jbeta primers, the PCR was carried out. The assay was immunoSEQ multiplex PCR, and TCRdb's table has in-frame clones only and misses some. The sample includes 180,000 or so clones, 80% to 90% of them seen just once. Sequenced: PBMCs. These receptors were obtained from a young man in good health and CMV-seropositive.

The chain uses TRBV5-1 and TRBJ2-1; the D gene is possibly TRBD2 (6 bases). The CDR3 is 16 amino acids. Germline V gene data show CDR1 as SGHRS and CDR2 as YFSETQ. The V end was cut by 3 bases, the J end by 0 bases, with 13 bases between. The CDR3: CASSWMVGGSYNEQFF. The CDR3 DNA follows: TGCGCCAGCAGCTGGATGGTGGGGGGCTCCTACAATGAGCAGTTCTTC.

This chain links TRBV2 with TRBJ2-3; 10 nucleotides line up with TRBD2. The junction had 10 bases not matched to a gene; V was cut back by 10 bases and J by 0 bases. Germline V gives CDR1 SNHLY, CDR2 FYNNEI. This CDR3 has 16 residues. CDR3 loop: CATLILAGASTDTQYF. The CDR3 DNA reads TGTGCCACCTTAATCCTAGCGGGGGCTAGCACAGATACGCAGTATTTT.

This clone was counted only a few times. The CDR3 sequence: CASSVGGLQNTEAFF. The CDR3 DNA follows: TGTGCCAGCAGTGTTGGTGGACTCCAGAACACTGAAGCTTTCTTT. This chain uses TRBV6-5 with TRBJ1-1; D is unclear. This CDR3 is 15 amino acids long. V lost 5 bases and J 1 base, leaving 14 bases between the germline ends. The V gene's germline CDR1 is MNHEY and CDR2 SVGAGI.

The chain links TRBV5-4 to TRBJ2-5; 8 positions agree with TRBD1. The ends lost 2 bases at V and 2 bases at J; junction bases unmatched: 2. There are 14 residues in the CDR3. Germline V gene sequence: CDR1 SGHNT, CDR2 YYREEE (reference sequence). The CDR3 DNA reads as TGTGCCAGCAGCTTTCGGACAGGGCAAGAGACCCAGTACTTC. This codes for CASSFRTGQETQYF.

This chain joins TRBV28 and TRBJ2-6; 7 bases are a match to TRBD1. J gave up 0 bases and V 7 bases, and 3 bases lay outside the gene matches. Germline assignment: CDR1 MDHEN and CDR2 SYDVKM. CDR3 length equals 15 residues. The CDR3 sequence is CASTSGGSGANVLTF. CDR3 coding DNA: TGTGCCAGCACCTCAGGGGGCTCTGGGGCCAACGTCCTGACTTTC.

This clone showed up just once. The chain joins TRBV11-2 to TRBJ2-5; tentatively, D is TRBD1 (6 bases). Germline V CDR1 and CDR2: SGHAT, FQNNGV. V was shortened by 3 bases and J by 4 bases, with 6 bases between the two germline ends. The CDR3 sequence is 12 residues long. The CDR3 loop reads CASSFRGETQYF. The CDR3 bases are TGTGCCAGCAGCTTCAGGGGAGAGACCCAGTACTTC.

The V gene is TRBV5-6, the J gene TRBJ1-2, with D possibly TRBD1 on 6 matching bases. Germline V gene data show CDR1 as SGHDT and CDR2 as YYEEEE. The V end was cut by 2 bases, the J end by 7 bases, with 12 bases between. The CDR3 has 13 amino acids. CDR3 sequence: CASSLGQGSGYTF. The DNA of the CDR3 is TGTGCCAGCAGCTTAGGTCAGGGGTCTGGCTACACCTTC.

The chain uses TRBV7-9 and TRBJ2-5; 12 nucleotides agree with TRBD1. The germline V gene has CDR1 SEHNR and CDR2 FQNEAQ (reference sequence). With 5 bases clipped from V and 2 bases from J, the junction kept 6 bases outside the gene matches. The CDR3 consists of 16 residues. CDR3 nucleotide sequence: TGTGCCAGCAGCCACCGGGACAGGGGGCCACAAGAGACCCAGTACTTC. This gives the protein CASSHRDRGPQETQYF.

The chain combines TRBV7-8 with TRBJ1-3; a weak D match, TRBD1 (5 bases). CDR1 and CDR2 from the germline V gene are SGHVS and FQNEAQ. Trimming left V 1 base short and J 0 bases short, with 10 bases between. The CDR3 is 16 residues long. The CDR3 loop reads CASSLGNTGSGNTIYF. The CDR3, as DNA: TGTGCCAGCAGCTTAGGGAATACAGGCTCTGGAAACACCATATATTTT.

This clone was seen only a few times. The chain links TRBV19 to TRBJ2-2; the D is unclear. Germline V gene data show CDR1 as LNHDA and CDR2 as SQIVND (reference sequence). The CDR3 sequence is 16 residues long. V gave up 1 base and J gave up 4 bases, with 13 bases separating them. The CDR3 here is CASSIARLGGTGELFF. CDR3 sequence (DNA): TGTGCCAGTAGTATAGCACGCCTCGGTGGCACCGGGGAGCTGTTTTTT.

The V gene is TRBV27, the J gene TRBJ1-1; 7 bases are a match to TRBD1. Germline V gives CDR1 MNHEY, CDR2 SMNVEV (reference sequence). V shed 7 bases, J shed 4 bases, and the junction held 6 bases outside the gene matches. CDR3 length: 13 residues. The CDR3 DNA reads TGTGCCAGCATCCGACAGGGTGGCACTGAAGCTTTCTTT. It translates to CASIRQGGTEAFF.

V and J are TRBV5-1 and TRBJ1-1; maybe TRBD1 (6 bases). The V end was cut by 4 bases, the J end by 4 bases, with 17 bases between. CDR1 and CDR2 from the germline V gene are SGHRS and YFSETQ. The CDR3 is 15 residues long. CDR3 protein: CASSPTGPQSTEAFF. In DNA form, the CDR3 reads TGCGCCAGCAGCCCAACAGGGCCCCAGAGCACTGAAGCTTTCTTT.

This chain links TRBV4-2 with TRBJ2-7, with D uncertain. Germline values: CDR1 LGHNA, CDR2 YNFKEQ. This CDR3 is 13 amino acids long. V was pared by 0 bases and J by 3 bases, with 6 bases between. This chain's CDR3 is CASSQELSYEQYF. DNA of the CDR3: TGTGCCAGCAGCCAAGAGCTAAGCTACGAGCAGTACTTC.

This chain uses TRBV5-1 with TRBJ2-5, with D perhaps matching TRBD1 (5 bases). Germline CDR1 SGHRS, CDR2 YFSETQ. The CDR3 covers 15 residues. Trimming took 1 base from V and 4 from J, leaving 14 bases between them. CDR3 in DNA: TGCGCCAGCAGCTTGTTGGGGCCCCCCCCAGAGACCCAGTACTTC. It translates to CASSLLGPPPETQYF.